This entry lists 5 T cell receptor beta chains sequenced from one sample in a study of T cells after yellow fever vaccination. MiXCR, applied by TCRdb to the 5' RACE reads, yields one record per CDR3 protein. The sample includes around 330,000 distinct CDR3 sequences, less than 4.5% of them seen just once. The sample consisted of PBMCs, taken on the day of the yellow fever booster vaccination. These receptors were collected from a man aged 18 to 30 who received the YFV17D yellow fever vaccine.

This sequence joins TRBV7-9 and TRBJ1-1; 7 bases are shared with TRBD1. Germline CDR1 and CDR2: SEHNR and FQNEAQ (reference sequence). With 0 bases clipped from V and 3 bases from J, the junction kept 16 bases outside the gene matches. The CDR3 consists of 19 residues. The CDR3: CASSLATGESKRGYTEAFF. CDR3 DNA: TGTGCCAGCAGCTTAGCTACAGGGGAGAGCAAGAGAGGGTACACTGAAGCTTTCTTT.

This clonotype appeared a few times. The chain carries TRBV30 and TRBJ2-2; D is unclear. The CDR3 extends over 14 amino acids. With 2 bases removed from V and 0 bases from J, the gap between germline ends came to 7 bases. The germline CDR1 and CDR2 sequences are GTSNPN and SVGIG (reference sequence). CDR3 nucleotides: TGTGCCTGGAGTACGCCGCCGAACACCGGGGAGCTGTTTTTT. Translation gives CAWSTPPNTGELFF.

This chain connects TRBV20-1 to TRBJ2-1, with D perhaps assigned TRBD1 or TRBD2 (6 bases each). The germline gives CDR1 DFQATT, CDR2 SNEGSKA (reference sequence). This CDR3 is built from 15 residues. Trimming pared 6 bases from V and 7 bases from J, leaving 22 bases between. The CDR3 sequence is CSAARGTPPRNEQFF. DNA of the CDR3: TGCAGTGCCGCAAGGGGGACTCCCCCGCGGAATGAGCAGTTCTTC.

This clonotype was recorded at least ten times. The rearrangement links TRBV6-2 or TRBV6-3 to TRBJ2-3; perhaps TRBD2 as D (5 bases). CDR1 and CDR2 from the germline V gene are MNHEY and SVGEGT. This CDR3 is 16 amino acids long. V lost 2 bases to trimming and J lost 5 bases, with 17 bases between them. In DNA, the CDR3 is TGTGCCAGCAGTTACAGAGGCTTTCCCGAGGGAGATACGCAGTATTTT. It yields the protein CASSYRGFPEGDTQYF.

This clonotype was detected a few times. This chain links TRBV6-5 with TRBJ2-5; possibly TRBD1 for D (5 bases). The CDR3 covers 16 residues. CDR1 and CDR2 from the germline V gene are MNHEY and SVGAGI. The ends were cut back, 0 bases at V and 2 bases at J, with 13 bases in the middle. CDR3 sequence: CASSYSGVLRQETQYF. The CDR3 DNA is TGTGCCAGCAGTTACTCAGGGGTCTTGCGGCAAGAGACCCAGTACTTC.